What follows is one T cell receptor beta chain and its context. This clone was detected once. Its antigen specificity is not known. Base quality data are lacking; no much larger clone is found one base away. Measured from the cysteine to the phenylalanine, the CDR3 is 17 residues long. The entry retains the CDR3 DNA only, 51 bases that are in frame from base 1. From the germline V gene, CDR1 is KGHDR and CDR2 is SFDVKD. Here V drops 3 bases and J drops 2 bases, and the junction holds 7 bases not matched to any gene. Libraries were prepared through the immunoSEQ multiplex PCR assay. TCRdb re-hosts the immuneACCESS table, in-frame sequences only. Its copies lack some clones; in the studies checked, an unresolved V gene accounts for under half of them, and the cause for the rest is not known. The sample table holds approximately 90,000 clones, of which around nine tenths were seen once. Together, the top ten hold over 20% of the sample.

This specimen comes from a study of control samples from healthy donors and cancer patients (TCRdb year 2020). The sequence was obtained from a young man in good health. Specimen: blood. The sequence links TRBV24-1 to TRBJ2-7, with 12 middle bases fitting TRBD1. The CDR3: CATSDTGTGGTPYEQYF. The nucleotide sequence is given as TGTGCCACCAGTGATACCGGGACAGGGGGCACGCCCTACGAGCAGTACTTC.